Each of the 9 T cell receptor beta chains below was sequenced from the same sample in a study of blood T cell repertoires in COVID-19. Measured with immunoSEQ multiplex PCR; TCRdb has only the in-frame clones, and not every one. The sample holds fewer than 350,000 clones; about 89% are singletons and the top ten take approximately 5%. Sequences were obtained from PBMCs or T cells enriched from blood (not recorded which). The receptors here all came from a man aged 60-69 years who had recovered from COVID-19.

This clone was observed once. This chain links TRBV20-1 with TRBJ1-2; 8 bases are shared with TRBD1. The CDR3 is 11 amino acids. J gave up 6 bases and V 5 bases, and 2 bases lay outside the gene matches. Germline CDR1 DFQATT, CDR2 SNEGSKA (reference sequence). For the CDR3, the DNA is TGCAGTGCTCCAGGGGGCCATGGCTACACCTTC. It yields the protein CSAPGGHGYTF.

The rearrangement uses TRBV19 and TRBJ1-4, with D unclear. This CDR3 contains 14 residues. Germline CDR1 reads LNHDA; CDR2 reads SQIVND (reference sequence). Trimming took 7 bases from V and 0 from J, leaving 9 bases between them. CDR3 protein: CASKWSATNEKLFF. DNA for the CDR3: TGTGCCAGTAAGTGGAGTGCAACTAATGAAAAACTGTTTTTT.

V usage is TRBV7-2 and J usage is TRBJ2-3; TRBD2 agrees at 15 bases. Germline lookup yields CDR1 SGHTA and CDR2 FQGNSA. The length of the CDR3 is 16 residues. Trimming at V came to 5 bases and at J to 6 bases, leaving 6 bases not matched to a gene. The CDR3 reads CASSLVGLAGGDTQYF. CDR3 sequence (DNA): TGTGCCAGCAGCCTGGTGGGACTAGCGGGAGGCGATACGCAGTATTTT.

The chain recombines TRBV12-5 with TRBJ1-1; tentatively, D is TRBD1 (5 bases). The CDR3 contains 12 residues. CDR1 and CDR2 from the germline V gene are LGHNT and FRNRAP. Trimming removed 5 bases from V and 1 base from J, with 5 bases in between. This CDR3 reads CASGQGNTEAFF. The CDR3 DNA reads TGTGCTAGTGGTCAGGGGAACACTGAAGCTTTCTTT.

The CDR3 nucleotides are TGTGCCACCAGCATGGCCCCAGCGCCGTGGTGGAATGAGCAGTTCTTC. It encodes CATSMAPAPWWNEQFF. J is TRBJ2-1 and V is TRBV15; D not resolved. V dropped 4 bases and J dropped 7 bases, with 20 bases sitting between them. The CDR3 is 16 residues long. The germline V gene has CDR1 LNHNV and CDR2 YYDKDF (reference sequence).

V usage is TRBV27 and J usage is TRBJ1-3; no clear D gene. CDR3 size: 14 residues. The V end was cut by 4 bases, the J end by 4 bases, with 11 bases between. Germline V lookup: CDR1 MNHEY, CDR2 SMNVEV (reference sequence). The DNA for the CDR3 is TGTGCCAGCAGTTCGGGGTTGGGCGGAAACACCATATATTTT. Its protein product is CASSSGLGGNTIYF.

This chain connects TRBV19 to TRBJ2-4; 10 bases align to TRBD1. There are 17 residues in the CDR3. V lost 5 bases to trimming and J lost 2 bases; unmatched junction nucleotides: 9. Germline assignment: CDR1 LNHDA and CDR2 SQIVND (reference sequence). The CDR3 is CASSPAGTGVTKNIQYF. The CDR3 DNA reads TGTGCCAGTAGTCCAGCAGGGACAGGGGTGACCAAAAACATTCAGTACTTC.

This chain connects TRBV3-1 (or the pseudogene TRBV3-2) to TRBJ1-6; D unresolved. From germline, CDR1 is LGHDT and CDR2 YNNKEL (reference sequence). V lost 4 bases, J lost 12 bases, and 13 bases lay in between. The CDR3 length is 13 residues. The CDR3 DNA reads as TGTGCCAGCAGCCCTCGAACCCGGGGACCCCTCCACTTT. Amino acids: CASSPRTRGPLHF.

This clone was recorded only once. CDR3: CASSLTHGGLDTQYF. The CDR3 DNA is TGTGCCAGCAGCTTAACCCACGGGGGTCTAGATACGCAGTATTTT. The V call is TRBV11-2, the J call TRBJ2-3, with D perhaps matching TRBD2 (6 bases). The CDR3 runs to 15 residues. Germline CDR1 reads SGHAT; CDR2 reads FQNNGV. V lost 2 bases and J 5 bases, leaving 14 bases between the germline ends.